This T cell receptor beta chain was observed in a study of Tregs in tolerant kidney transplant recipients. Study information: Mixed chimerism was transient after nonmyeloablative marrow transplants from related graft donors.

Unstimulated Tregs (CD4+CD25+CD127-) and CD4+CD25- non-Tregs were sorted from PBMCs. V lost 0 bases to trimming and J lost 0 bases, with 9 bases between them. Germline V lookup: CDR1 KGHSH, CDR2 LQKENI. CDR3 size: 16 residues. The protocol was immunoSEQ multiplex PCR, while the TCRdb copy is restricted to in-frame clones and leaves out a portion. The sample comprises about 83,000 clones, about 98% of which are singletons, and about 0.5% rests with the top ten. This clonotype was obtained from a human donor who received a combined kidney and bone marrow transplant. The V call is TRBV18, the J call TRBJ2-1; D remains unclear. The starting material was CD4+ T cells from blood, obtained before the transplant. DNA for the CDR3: TGTGCCAGCTCACCACCCCAGCGCAGCTCCTACAATGAGCAGTTCTTC. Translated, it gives CASSPPQRSSYNEQFF. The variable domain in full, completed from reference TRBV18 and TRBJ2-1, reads NAGVMQNPRHLVRRRGQEARLRCSPMKGHSHVYWYRQLPEEGLKFMVYLQKENIIDESGMPKERFSAEFPKEGPSILRIQQVVRGDSAAYFCASSPPQRSSYNEQFFGPGTRLTVL.